The present entry profiles one T cell receptor beta chain with its context. The target antigen is unknown. The sample belongs to a study of T cell repertoires in cytomegalovirus infection. On the study more broadly: Through public TCR beta signatures, both CMV infection and matching HLA type were indicated.

Trimming cost V 4 bases and J 1 base, with 7 bases left between them. CDR3 length equals 13 residues. Germline CDR1 reads SQVTM; CDR2 reads ANQGSEA. TCRdb reprocessed the reads with MiXCR, giving one entry per CDR3 protein. The sample contains roughly 800,000 distinct CDR3 sequences, about 28% of which appear only once. This clonotype was obtained from a human donor in good health (CMV status not recorded). Some clones in this sample may be carry-over from other donors' samples. The material was cultured CD8+ T cells from PBMCs, obtained from culture after CMV antigen stimulation. The chain is built from TRBV29-1 and TRBJ2-2, with D perhaps TRBD1 (5 bases). The CDR3 protein is CSVVTGNTGELFF. DNA of the CDR3: TGCAGCGTTGTTACAGGGAACACCGGGGAGCTGTTTTTT.